The T cell receptor (beta chain) under discussion was sequenced for a study of human T cells and chemical hapten exposure. V trimming: 3 bases; J trimming: 4 bases; junction bases outside the gene matches: 3. The CDR3 consists of 13 residues. Time point noted: pre-sensitization, week 0. Treatment given: therapeutic diphenylcyclopropenone sensitization with weekly scalp DPC. This clonotype was recorded at least ten times. In TCRdb, the RACE reads were re-called with MiXCR into one record per CDR3 protein. The sample consists of approximately 370,000 distinct CDR3 sequences, 4.5% to 7% of them appearing once.

The sequence came from a woman aged 18 to 35 with alopecia areata. Some clones in this sample may be carry-over from other donors' samples. Sample: whole blood, taken in connection with sensitization to the hapten diphenylcyclopropenone (DPC). The chain employs TRBV12-3 or TRBV12-4 and TRBJ2-7; 7 nucleotides agree with TRBD1. The CDR3 spells CASSFTGEYEQYF. The CDR3, as DNA: TGTGCCAGCAGTTTTACAGGGGAATACGAGCAGTACTTC.